This TCR beta chain stems from a study of vaccination effects on CD4 cells after COVID-19. Some clones are missing from TCRdb's copy, which holds only in-frame ones; the method was immunoSEQ multiplex PCR. The table records 20,000 to 30,000 clones, around 78% of them present only once. Concerning this clone: The antigen is unknown.

Ahead of sequencing, the ViraFEST assay grew antigen-specific CD4+ T cells using viral peptide pools. The culture ran for approximately 11 days before CD4+ T cells were isolated. It was between March and December 2020 that the person had a SARS-CoV-2 infection confirmed by PCR. Cultures received IL-2 medium that replaced half the medium on days 3 and 7. V lost 4 bases and J lost 4; bases outside the gene matches: 5. The CDR3 has 14 residues. Germline V CDR1 and CDR2: MGHRA, YSYEKL. The chain links TRBV4-1 to TRBJ2-7; 9 nucleotides align to TRBD1. The TCR sequence derives from a human donor who had a prior SARS-CoV-2 infection. Source: CD4+ T cells from PBMCs cultured with HCoV-NL63 spike peptides, taken before COVID-19 vaccination. CDR3: CASSLGQGPYEQYF. CDR3 nucleotides: TGCGCCAGCAGCCTGGGACAGGGTCCGTACGAGCAGTACTTC.